The 18 T cell receptor beta chains below were found in one sample sequenced in a study of T cell responses to AZD1222 COVID-19 vaccine. Assay used: immunoSEQ multiplex PCR; TCRdb lists only in-frame clones, some missing. The data hold about 110,000 clones, with about 88% observed a single time. The material sequenced was peripheral blood, taken on day 0 of AZD1222 vaccination. Receptors originate from an adult in good health.

This chain uses TRBV6-5 with TRBJ1-1; the match to TRBD1 covers 9 bases. J gave up 12 bases and V 6 bases, and 11 bases lay outside the gene matches. The CDR3 totals 13 residues. In germline, CDR1 is MNHEY, CDR2 SVGAGI. In nucleotides, the CDR3 is TGTGCCAGCAGCCGGGACAGGGATCGTGGAACTTTCTTT. It is translated as CASSRDRDRGTFF.

The J gene is TRBJ2-1, the V gene TRBV19, with 9 bases fitting TRBD2. Germline lookup yields CDR1 LNHDA and CDR2 SQIVND (reference sequence). V lost 5 bases to trimming and J lost 0 bases; unmatched junction nucleotides: 5. The CDR3 consists of 16 residues. CDR3 nucleotides: TGTGCCAGTAGTCCTAAGACTAGCGGCTCCTACAATGAGCAGTTCTTC. Protein product: CASSPKTSGSYNEQFF.

This chain connects TRBV7-2 to TRBJ2-1, with 8 bases aligning to TRBD2. Trimming at V came to 2 bases and at J to 7 bases, leaving 10 bases not matched to a gene. The CDR3 runs to 16 residues. In germline, CDR1 is SGHTA, CDR2 FQGNSA. The CDR3 protein is CASSLRGGAGGNEQFF. CDR3 in DNA: TGTGCCAGCAGCTTAAGGGGCGGCGCGGGGGGAAATGAGCAGTTCTTC. Based on the CDR3 plus reference TRBV7-2 and TRBJ2-1, the full variable domain is GAGVSQSPSNKVTEKGKDVELRCDPISGHTALYWYRQSLGQGLEFLIYFQGNSAPDKSGLPSDRFSAERTGGSVSTLTIQRTQQEDSAVYLCASSLRGGAGGNEQFFGPGTRLTVL.

The chain recombines TRBV7-9 with TRBJ1-1, with D possibly being TRBD1 (6 bases). Trimming removed 5 bases at V and 8 bases at J, with 12 bases between. This CDR3 region has 12 residues. Per the germline V gene, CDR1 is SEHNR and CDR2 is FQNEAQ (reference sequence). Here the CDR3 reads CASSVQGREAFF. Written as DNA, the CDR3 is TGTGCCAGCAGCGTACAGGGTCGGGAAGCTTTCTTT.

This clone was detected only a few times. CDR3 region: CASSRPDSSRSGNTIYF. CDR3 DNA: TGTGCCAGCAGCCGACCCGACAGTTCTCGCTCTGGAAACACCATATATTTT. The chain links TRBV3-1 (or the pseudogene TRBV3-2) to TRBJ1-3; possible D gene TRBD1, 5 bases. Germline CDR1 reads LGHDT; CDR2 reads YNNKEL (reference sequence). Trimming stripped 4 bases from V and 0 bases from J, with 16 bases between. This CDR3 region has 17 residues.

This rearrangement joins TRBV7-2 to TRBJ2-1; TRBD2 is a possible D gene (6 bases). In germline, CDR1 is SGHTA, CDR2 FQGNSA. The V and J ends lost 4 bases and 0 bases respectively, with 13 bases between them. This CDR3 has 16 amino acids. The DNA of the CDR3 is TGTGCCAGCAGCTATGCCTCGGGGGACTCCTACAATGAGCAGTTCTTC. Translating it yields CASSYASGDSYNEQFF.

The chain links TRBV27 to TRBJ2-7; 12 bases match TRBD2. Per the germline V gene, CDR1 is MNHEY and CDR2 is SMNVEV (reference sequence). The CDR3 spans 18 residues. V was clipped by 3 bases and J by 5 bases; unmatched bases: 14. The CDR3 DNA sequence: TGTGCCAGCAGTTTCCAACTTTGGACTAGCGGGGCCCCGGACGAGCAGTACTTC. Its protein product is CASSFQLWTSGAPDEQYF.

V is TRBV23-1 and J is TRBJ2-5, with 7 bases lining up with TRBD2. TRBV23-1 is an ORF; its function is uncertain. Trimming cost V 6 bases and J 7 bases; bases outside gene matches: 11. The CDR3 runs 14 residues. The CDR3 DNA follows: TGCGCCAGCAGACCGGGACTAAAGGGAGGGACCCAGTACTTC. Protein product: CASRPGLKGGTQYF.

The rearrangement joins TRBV4-1 to TRBJ2-1; 8 bases match TRBD2. The J segment lost 8 bases and the V segment lost 1 base, leaving 13 bases of the junction unmatched. The germline V gene encodes CDR1 MGHRA and CDR2 YSYEKL. The CDR3 extends over 17 amino acids. CDR3 DNA: TGCGCCAGCAGCCAAGGGCGAGGGCCTAGCGGGCAAGATGAGCAGTTCTTC. Translation gives CASSQGRGPSGQDEQFF.

This clone was seen only once. The V call is TRBV7-2, the J call TRBJ2-7; 10 bases align to TRBD1. Trimming removed 7 bases from V and 4 bases from J; junction bases left unmatched: 7. The CDR3 length is 14 residues. Germline CDR1 SGHTA, CDR2 FQGNSA. As DNA, the CDR3 is TGTGCCAGCATCCAGACAGGGGGCAGTTACGAGCAGTACTTC. It codes for CASIQTGGSYEQYF.

V usage is TRBV7-8 and J usage is TRBJ2-6, with D possibly being TRBD2 (7 bases). Germline CDR1 SGHVS, CDR2 FQNEAQ. The CDR3 is 20 residues long. V dropped 2 bases and J dropped 0 bases, with 20 bases sitting between them. Here the CDR3 reads CASSLPRGRGGPSGANVLTF. CDR3 sequence (DNA): TGTGCCAGCAGCTTACCTCGAGGAAGGGGGGGGCCCTCTGGGGCCAACGTCCTGACTTTC.

The chain couples TRBV28 to TRBJ2-7; 12 nucleotides match TRBD1. V shed 6 bases and J 4 bases; nucleotides not matched to a gene: 4. The germline V gene has CDR1 MDHEN and CDR2 SYDVKM. This CDR3 region has 14 residues. This CDR3 reads CASRAGQGAYEQYF. CDR3 nucleotide sequence: TGTGCCAGCAGAGCGGGACAGGGGGCATACGAGCAGTACTTC.

CDR3 residues: CSVDTDTQYF. The DNA of the CDR3 is TGCAGCGTCGACACAGATACGCAGTATTTT. V gene TRBV29-1 combines with J gene TRBJ2-3, with D hard to call. The V gene's germline CDR1 is SQVTM and CDR2 ANQGSEA. CDR3 length: 10 amino acids. Trimming removed 6 bases at V and 2 bases at J, with 3 bases between.

V and J are TRBV3-1 (or the pseudogene TRBV3-2) and TRBJ2-5; no clear D. This CDR3 comprises 15 residues. V was trimmed by 0 bases and J by 2 bases, leaving 10 bases between them. Per the germline V gene, CDR1 is LGHDT and CDR2 is YNNKEL (reference sequence). The CDR3 loop reads CASSQDVPRQETQYF. The CDR3 DNA sequence: TGTGCCAGCAGCCAAGACGTCCCCCGACAAGAGACCCAGTACTTC.

The chain links TRBV4-1 to TRBJ2-7, with a possible D match to TRBD2 (5 bases). This CDR3 contains 12 residues. Deletions cut 5 bases from V and 3 bases from J, with 8 bases between. Germline V gene data show CDR1 as MGHRA and CDR2 as YSYEKL. The CDR3 spells CASSEGIYEQYF. CDR3 DNA sequence: TGCGCCAGCAGCGAGGGAATCTACGAGCAGTACTTC.

The J gene is TRBJ2-3, the V gene TRBV27; D remains unclear. The CDR3 is 17 amino acids. Trimming took off 3 bases at V and 2 bases at J, with 18 bases between the two ends. The V gene's germline CDR1 is MNHEY and CDR2 SMNVEV (reference sequence). This CDR3 reads CASSFRKGVSNTDTQYF. The CDR3 nucleotides read TGTGCCAGCAGTTTTAGAAAGGGCGTCTCTAACACAGATACGCAGTATTTT.

The chain has TRBV5-4 and TRBJ1-6; 10 bases line up with TRBD1. J gave up 6 bases and V 4 bases, and 10 bases lay outside the gene matches. This CDR3 has 17 amino acids. Germline V gene sequence: CDR1 SGHNT, CDR2 YYREEE (reference sequence). The CDR3 DNA reads TGTGCCAGCAGCCGTCCCGGGACAGGGGCCGTTAATTCACCCCTCCACTTT. Translated, it gives CASSRPGTGAVNSPLHF.

This chain connects TRBV11-3 to TRBJ1-6, with D possibly being TRBD1 (5 bases). Germline CDR1 reads SGHNT; CDR2 reads YENEEA. CDR3 length: 15 amino acids. Between the trimmed V and J ends, which lost 4 bases and 10 bases, there was a span of 17 bases. The DNA of the CDR3 is TGTGCCAGCAGCTCAAGGGGAAACCAAGGGTCACCCCTCCACTTT. Translated, it gives CASSSRGNQGSPLHF.